Listed below are T cell receptor beta chains from one sample, sequenced in a study of blood T cell repertoires in COVID-19. Profiled with immunoSEQ multiplex PCR; TCRdb holds only in-frame clones, not every one. In the table there are roughly 480,000 clones, 75% to 90% of which are singletons. The sequenced sample was peripheral blood. These receptors were collected from a man aged 18 to 35 with COVID-19, enrolled during active disease. Both conserved end residues are part of each CDR3. Each record gives: V gene, clone size, J gene, CDR3 length, D gene, CDR3 DNA, CDR3 protein. D genes are given only for firm matches. Some rows have no size entry. The others give once, few or many, or a class for an expanded clone.

TRBV12-3/TRBV12-4	.	TRBJ1-2	13	.	TGTGCCAGCAGTTTGGGGCAGGACTATGGCTACACCTTC	CASSLGQDYGYTF
TRBV10-2	.	TRBJ2-3	17	TRBD2	TGCGCCAGCAGTATAAATCCCGGGACTAGCGGGGGTGGTACGCAGTATTTT	CASSINPGTSGGGTQYF
TRBV12-5	.	TRBJ2-7	14	.	TGTGCTAGTGTCGCCCCGACAGGTCCCTACGAGCAGTACTTC	CASVAPTGPYEQYF
TRBV7-8	.	TRBJ1-4	15	TRBD1	TGTGCCAGCAGCCGCAGGGGGCAAATTAATGAAAAACTGTTTTTT	CASSRRGQINEKLFF
TRBV19	.	TRBJ1-1	16	.	TGTGCCAGTAGTATGCCAGGGGATGCCACGAACACTGAAGCTTTCTTT	CASSMPGDATNTEAFF
TRBV5-1	.	TRBJ2-5	16	TRBD2	TGCGCCAGCAGCCCGGGACTAGCGGGAGATGTGGAGACCCAGTACTTC	CASSPGLAGDVETQYF
TRBV24-1	.	TRBJ2-4	12	.	TGTGCCACCAGTGATAGCCCTGGTATTCAGTACTTC	CATSDSPGIQYF
TRBV19	.	TRBJ2-1	16	TRBD2	TGTGCCAGTAGTCTTGGCGGGAGGTCCAACTACAATGAGCAGTTCTTC	CASSLGGRSNYNEQFF
TRBV6-1	.	TRBJ1-2	16	.	TGTGCCAGCAGTGCGGGCAGGGGACCAGCTAACTATGGCTACACCTTC	CASSAGRGPANYGYTF
TRBV10-1	.	TRBJ2-5	17	TRBD2	TGCGCCAGCAGTGAACATGGGACTAGCGGGAGCCAAGAGACCCAGTACTTC	CASSEHGTSGSQETQYF
TRBV12-3/TRBV12-4	.	TRBJ1-2	12	TRBD1	TGTGCCAGCAGTTTAGGACAGGGTGGCTACACCTTC	CASSLGQGGYTF
TRBV6-5	.	TRBJ2-3	16	.	TGTGCCAGCAGTTACTCTCCGACAGAGACCACAGATACGCAGTATTTT	CASSYSPTETTDTQYF
TRBV19	.	TRBJ2-1	15	TRBD1	TGTGCCAGTACGAGACAGGGGGCCTCCTACAATGAGCAGTTCTTC	CASTRQGASYNEQFF
TRBV7-9	.	TRBJ2-1	13	.	TGTGCCAGCAGTCGTGACAGGCGCAATGAGCAGTTCTTC	CASSRDRRNEQFF
TRBV30	.	TRBJ2-3	14	TRBD1	TGTGCCCTCACCCGGACAGGGCCCCCCGATACGCAGTATTTT	CALTRTGPPDTQYF
TRBV9	.	TRBJ2-7	12	.	TGTGCCAGCAGCGTGGTTGGGGAGGAGCAGTACTTC	CASSVVGEEQYF
TRBV6-5	.	TRBJ1-1	12	.	TGTGCCAGCACTCGGGACAAAAGTGAAGCTTTCTTT	CASTRDKSEAFF
TRBV18	.	TRBJ1-1	15	.	TGTGCCAGCTCAGCGGCGCGGGGGAAGGGCACTGAAGCTTTCTTT	CASSAARGKGTEAFF
TRBV7-8	.	TRBJ2-7	16	TRBD1	TGTGCCAGCAGCGAAGACGTTCCGGGACAGTCCTACGAGCAGTACTTC	CASSEDVPGQSYEQYF
TRBV20-1	.	TRBJ1-5	17	.	TGCAGTGCTAGTCTATCCGCGGCGCAATATAGCAATCAGCCCCAGCATTTT	CSASLSAAQYSNQPQHF
TRBV6-5	.	TRBJ1-1	15	.	TGTGCCAGCAGTCTTTCGAGGGTTTTCAAGCAGAGGGCTTTCTTT	CASSLSRVFKQRAFF
TRBV3-1/TRBV3-2	.	TRBJ1-2	15	.	TGTGCCAGCAGCCAAGGGGGCGACGGGAACTATGGCTACACCTTC	CASSQGGDGNYGYTF
TRBV7-2	.	TRBJ1-3	15	TRBD1	TGTGCCAGCAGCCAGACAGGGGGCGGCGGAAACACCATATATTTT	CASSQTGGGGNTIYF
TRBV25-1	few	TRBJ1-6	13	.	TGTGCCAGCAGTGGCCCCGGTCCTTCACCCCTCCACTTT	CASSGPGPSPLHF
TRBV27	.	TRBJ2-7	13	.	TGTGCCAGCAGTTTACCAGGGATAACCGAGCAGTACTTC	CASSLPGITEQYF
TRBV7-9	.	TRBJ2-5	16	.	TGTGCCAGCAGCATCGGAACAGGGCTGGGCCAAGAGACCCAGTACTTC	CASSIGTGLGQETQYF
TRBV6-5	.	TRBJ2-2	14	TRBD1	TGTGCCAGCAGACGGACAGGAAGCACCGGGGAGCTGTTTTTT	CASRRTGSTGELFF
TRBV9	.	TRBJ2-2	19	TRBD2	TGTGCCAGCAGCTCCCCCGGGACTAGCGGGAGGATGAACACCGGGGAGCTGTTTTTT	CASSSPGTSGRMNTGELFF
TRBV18	.	TRBJ2-1	15	TRBD2	TGTGCCAGCTCACCCGGACTAGCGGGAGACAATGAGCAGTTCTTC	CASSPGLAGDNEQFF
TRBV25-1	.	TRBJ2-1	15	.	TGTGCCACGAAGTTAGGGGGGGGAGGTTACAATGAGCAGTTCTTC	CATKLGGGGYNEQFF
TRBV6-5	.	TRBJ1-3	16	.	TGTGCCAGCAGTTACTCGAGCATCCGCTCTGGAAACACCATATATTTT	CASSYSSIRSGNTIYF
TRBV19	.	TRBJ2-1	15	TRBD2	TGTGCCAGTAGCACCGGGACTAGACATAGGGATGAGCAGTTCTTC	CASSTGTRHRDEQFF
TRBV27	.	TRBJ2-2	17	.	TGTGCCAGCAGCCCCCCCCCGTGGCAACCGAACACCGGGGAGCTGTTTTTT	CASSPPPWQPNTGELFF
TRBV4-1	few	TRBJ2-2	15	TRBD1	TGCGCCAGCAGCCAACCACAGGGGAGTATCGGGGAGCTGTTTTTT	CASSQPQGSIGELFF
TRBV6-2/TRBV6-3	.	TRBJ1-1	16	.	TGTGCCAGCAGTTACCCTCCCCATTGGCTGAACACTGAAGCTTTCTTT	CASSYPPHWLNTEAFF
TRBV4-1	.	TRBJ1-5	15	.	TGCGCCAGCAGCCAAGAGAGAGCTAGCAATCAGCCCCAGCATTTT	CASSQERASNQPQHF
TRBV7-9	.	TRBJ2-3	11	.	TGTGCCAGCAGCTTACAAGCGGCGCAGTATTTT	CASSLQAAQYF
TRBV6-5	.	TRBJ1-1	15	.	TGTGCCAGCAGTTACTCTCGACAGATGAACACTGAAGCTTTCTTT	CASSYSRQMNTEAFF
TRBV3-1/TRBV3-2	.	TRBJ1-1	15	TRBD1	TGTGCCAGCAGCCAAGAGGACAGGGGGTACACTGAAGCTTTCTTT	CASSQEDRGYTEAFF
TRBV11-3	.	TRBJ2-1	13	TRBD2	TGTGCCAGCAGCCGGGGGGGTCGTAATGAGCAGTTCTTC	CASSRGGRNEQFF
TRBV6-5	few	TRBJ2-1	14	TRBD2	TGTGCCAGCAGCTCTGGACTAGCGAGCAATGAGCAGTTCTTC	CASSSGLASNEQFF
TRBV5-4	.	TRBJ2-3	18	TRBD2	TGTGCCAGCAGCTTGATGTCTTCAGCGGGGGGGCCCGCAGATACGCAGTATTTT	CASSLMSSAGGPADTQYF
TRBV28	.	TRBJ2-1	15	.	TGTGCCAGCAGTTGGTCGCGGGGAAAATTCTATGAGCAGTTCTTC	CASSWSRGKFYEQFF
TRBV12-3/TRBV12-4	.	TRBJ2-7	12	.	TGTGCCAGCAGTTTTGGGGGCTCCGAGCAGTACTTC	CASSFGGSEQYF